The next 18 T cell receptor beta chains were all read from a single sample in a study of identical twins. MiXCR was run by TCRdb on the 5' RACE reads, yielding one entry per CDR3 protein. The sample has 1.5 million to 2 million distinct CDR3 sequences, around 29% seen once. The sample comprised cord blood. Receptor source: a newborn girl in good health.

Comment on this clonotype: At one of its ends the junction is not consistent with the germline gene, which may arise from a read error. The chain uses TRBV6-2 or TRBV6-3 and TRBJ2-7, with 11 positions matching TRBD1. Germline V gene lookup returns CDR1 MNHEY and CDR2 SVGEGT. The CDR3 length is 15 residues. The CDR3 sequence: CARSSPGTGGYEQYF. CDR3 bases: TGTGCCCGCAGTTCTCCCGGGACAGGGGGCTACGAGCAGTACTTC.

The genes are TRBV10-3 and TRBJ2-3, with D possibly being TRBD2 (5 bases). V was cut by 8 bases and J by 2 bases, with 11 bases left in between. The V gene's germline CDR1 is ENHRY and CDR2 SYGVKD. The CDR3 length is 13 residues. The CDR3 bases are TGTGCCATCTCCCCTAGCCCCACAGATACGCAGTATTTT. Translation gives CAISPSPTDTQYF.

There are many counts of this clonotype. One end of the junction is discordant with germline, which a read error may explain. The chain uses TRBV5-1 and TRBJ2-3; D gene ambiguous. CDR1 and CDR2 from the germline V gene are SGHRS and YFSETQ. The CDR3 has 14 residues. CDR3 in DNA: TGTGCCAGCAGCTTCGGAGATAGCACAGATACGCAGTATTTT. Translated: CASSFGDSTDTQYF.

This sequence joins TRBV7-2 and TRBJ2-3; maybe TRBD2 (5 bases). Germline-derived CDR1 and CDR2 are SGHTA and FQGNSA. CDR3 length: 14 residues. The V end lost 8 bases, the J end lost 2 bases, and 14 bases lay between the germline ends. CDR3 region: CASSVGRHTDTQYF. The CDR3 coding sequence is TGTGCCAGCTCTGTGGGGAGACACACAGATACGCAGTATTTT.

This clonotype was observed a handful of times. V usage is TRBV5-6 and J usage is TRBJ1-2, with 7 positions matching TRBD1. Looked up from germline, CDR1 is SGHDT and CDR2 is YYEEEE. The ends lost 1 base at V and 3 bases at J; junction bases unmatched: 3. This CDR3 has 14 residues. The CDR3 nucleotides read TGTGCCAGCAGCTTGACAGGGGTACACTATGGCTACACCTTC. Residues: CASSLTGVHYGYTF.

This chain joins TRBV11-1 and TRBJ2-3, with D perhaps TRBD2 (6 bases). V lost 1 base, J lost 5 bases, and 19 bases lay in between. The CDR3 runs 17 residues. CDR1 is SGHAT, CDR2 FQDESV, per germline (reference sequence). CDR3 residues: CASSLESDPRRGDTQYF. Here the CDR3 DNA reads TGTGCCAGCAGCTTAGAGTCTGACCCGAGGAGGGGAGATACGCAGTATTTT. Drawing the rest from reference TRBV11-1 and TRBJ2-3, the complete variable domain is EAEVAQSPRYKITEKSQAVAFWCDPISGHATLYWYRQILGQGPELLVQFQDESVVDDSQLPKDRFSAERLKGVDSTLKIQPAELGDSAMYLCASSLESDPRRGDTQYFGPGTRLTVL.

This clonotype was seen more than once but under ten times. V and J are TRBV20-1 and TRBJ2-7; unclear D gene. The CDR3 extends over 14 amino acids. In germline, CDR1 is DFQATT, CDR2 SNEGSKA (reference sequence). The V and J ends lost 0 bases and 2 bases respectively, with 11 bases between them. The CDR3 loop is CSAREAPVTYEQYF. CDR3 nucleotides: TGCAGTGCTAGAGAGGCACCTGTTACCTACGAGCAGTACTTC.

This clonotype was picked up a small number of times. The chain's CDR3 is CASSLVSGGGVWYEQYF. CDR3 nucleotides: TGCGCCAGCAGCTTGGTGTCCGGTGGGGGTGTTTGGTACGAGCAGTACTTC. V and J are TRBV5-1 and TRBJ2-7, with D possibly being TRBD1 or TRBD2 (5 bases each). CDR1 SGHRS and CDR2 YFSETQ come from the germline V gene. Trimming stripped 0 bases from V and 4 bases from J, with 20 bases between. This CDR3 contains 17 residues.

This chain joins TRBV6-5 and TRBJ2-7, with a tentative D call TRBD2 (6 bases). Germline loops: CDR1 MNHEY, CDR2 SVGAGI. Trimming cost V 2 bases and J 2 bases, with 22 bases left between them. CDR3 length: 18 amino acids. CDR3 in amino acids: CASSYIPSGGEQPYEQYF. CDR3 coding DNA: TGTGCCAGCAGTTACATCCCTTCCGGCGGGGAGCAGCCCTACGAGCAGTACTTC.

This clonotype has a handful of counts. This chain uses TRBV6-1 with TRBJ2-3; D possibly corresponds to TRBD2 (5 bases). Germline V gene data show CDR1 as MNHNS and CDR2 as SASEGT. V lost 2 bases and J lost 0, with 12 bases in between. The CDR3 is made up of 16 amino acids. DNA of the CDR3: TGTGCCAGCAGTGAATATAGCGTATCTAGCACAGATACGCAGTATTTT. Translated, it gives CASSEYSVSSTDTQYF.

In DNA form, the CDR3 reads TGCAGTGCTAACCGGGACCCCGGTAATAATGAGCAGTTCTTC. Encoded protein: CSANRDPGNNEQFF. This rearrangement joins TRBV20-1 to TRBJ2-1, with D perhaps assigned TRBD1 or TRBD2 (5 bases each). Germline CDR1 and CDR2: DFQATT and SNEGSKA (reference sequence). The CDR3 is made up of 14 amino acids. Trimming took off 4 bases at V and 7 bases at J, with 17 bases between the two ends.

This clonotype was seen a few times. The chain's CDR3 is CSAIGLAGEANYNEQFF. The CDR3, as DNA: TGCAGTGCCATAGGACTAGCGGGAGAAGCGAACTACAATGAGCAGTTCTTC. The chain is built from TRBV20-1 and TRBJ2-1; 13 positions agree with TRBD2. CDR1 and CDR2 (germline): DFQATT, SNEGSKA (reference sequence). With V trimmed by 6 bases and J by 3 bases, 11 bases remained unmatched. CDR3 size: 17 residues.

The chain has TRBV20-1 and TRBJ2-1; 7 bases are shared with TRBD2. CDR3 length equals 16 residues. CDR1 and CDR2 from the germline V gene are DFQATT and SNEGSKA (reference sequence). Losses at the gene ends were 2 bases for V and 2 bases for J; bases not matched to a gene: 9. DNA of the CDR3: TGCAGTGCTAGAATCGGGACTAAGGGCCCCTACAATGAGCAGTTCTTC. This codes for CSARIGTKGPYNEQFF.

The V and J genes are TRBV4-2 and TRBJ2-7; D not certain. Germline CDR1 is LGHNA and CDR2 is YNFKEQ. V gave up 0 bases and J gave up 0 bases, with 9 bases separating them. This CDR3 has 15 residues. The chain's CDR3 is CASSQDSYPSYEQYF. CDR3 DNA sequence: TGTGCCAGCAGCCAAGATAGTTATCCCTCCTACGAGCAGTACTTC.

The rearrangement links TRBV27 to TRBJ1-5; 10 bases are a match to TRBD1. The germline gives CDR1 MNHEY, CDR2 SMNVEV (reference sequence). This CDR3 has 15 residues. The J segment lost 6 bases and the V segment lost 2 bases, leaving 4 bases of the junction unmatched. The CDR3 spells CASSLTGTGVQPQHF. CDR3 bases: TGTGCCAGCAGTTTAACCGGGACAGGGGTTCAGCCCCAGCATTTT.

This clonotype was observed a handful of times. V is TRBV6-5 and J is TRBJ1-6; possible D gene TRBD1, 5 bases. The V gene lost 2 bases and the J gene lost 0 bases, with 8 bases spanning the gap. CDR1 is MNHEY and CDR2 is SVGAGI in the germline V gene. This CDR3 has 16 residues. CDR3 protein: CASSYRQSSYNSPLHF. The CDR3 nucleotides read TGTGCCAGCAGTTACCGACAGAGCTCCTATAATTCACCCCTCCACTTT.

This clonotype has just a few counts. The gene calls are TRBV7-9 and TRBJ2-1; TRBD2 matches at 7 bases. This CDR3 has 15 residues. V lost 2 bases to trimming and J lost 7 bases; unmatched junction nucleotides: 8. Germline-derived CDR1 and CDR2 are SEHNR and FQNEAQ (reference sequence). CDR3 loop: CASSLQGGSKNEQFF. For the CDR3, the DNA is TGTGCCAGCAGCTTACAGGGCGGGAGTAAGAATGAGCAGTTCTTC.

This clonotype was seen a few times. The chain uses TRBV12-3 or TRBV12-4 and TRBJ1-1; D gene uncertain. V lost 6 bases and J 5 bases, leaving 13 bases between the germline ends. This CDR3 region has 13 residues. The CDR3 coding sequence is TGTGCCAGCAGGGTCTTCCTGGGGACTGAAGCTTTCTTT. Protein: CASRVFLGTEAFF.